Below, 26 T cell receptor beta chains from the same sample are listed, as sequenced in a study of neoadjuvant anti-PD-1 for oral cavity cancer. The protocol was immunoSEQ multiplex PCR, while the TCRdb copy is restricted to in-frame clones and leaves out a portion. The profile covers around 13,000 clones, with around three fifths appearing a single time and 2.4% taken by the ten largest. The sequencing here drew on PBMCs, taken before nivolumab (anti-PD-1) treatment. The origin of the receptors is a person aged 35 to 85 with oral cavity squamous cell carcinoma.

The genes are TRBV11-3 and TRBJ1-6, with D possibly matching TRBD1 (6 bases). This CDR3 contains 13 residues. Germline CDR1 and CDR2: SGHNT and YENEEA. The V end was cut by 9 bases, the J end by 8 bases, with 14 bases between. The CDR3 DNA follows: TGTGCCAGTTCTGCAGGGGCAGATTCACCCCTCCACTTT. It specifies CASSAGADSPLHF.

The gene calls are TRBV11-2 and TRBJ1-2; no clear D gene. The CDR3 covers 14 residues. Trimming took off 1 base at V and 7 bases at J, with 13 bases between the two ends. Germline V lookup: CDR1 SGHAT, CDR2 FQNNGV. In DNA, the CDR3 is TGTGCCAGCAGCTTAGGGCACCCCGTGGGTGGCTACACCTTC. The encoded protein is CASSLGHPVGGYTF. The full variable domain, rest sourced from reference TRBV11-2 and TRBJ1-2, is EAGVAQSPRYKIIEKRQSVAFWCNPISGHATLYWYQQILGQGPKLLIQFQNNGVVDDSQLPKDRFSAERLKGVDSTLKIQPAKLEDSAVYLCASSLGHPVGGYTFGSGTRLTVV.

V is TRBV2 and J is TRBJ1-1; TRBD1 matches at 7 bases. In germline, CDR1 is SNHLY, CDR2 FYNNEI. This CDR3 contains 13 residues. Trimming cost V 8 bases and J 1 base; bases outside gene matches: 4. The CDR3 protein is CASLDRRNTEAFF. The CDR3 nucleotides are TGTGCCAGCTTGGACAGGAGGAACACTGAAGCTTTCTTT.

The chain links TRBV2 to TRBJ1-1, with D uncertain. V dropped 4 bases and J dropped 8 bases, with 17 bases sitting between them. Per germline, CDR1 SNHLY and CDR2 FYNNEI. There are 14 residues in the CDR3. The CDR3 here is CASSARSRRLEAFF. The CDR3, as DNA: TGTGCCAGCAGTGCACGGAGTCGGAGACTAGAAGCTTTCTTT.

This sequence joins TRBV11-3 and TRBJ2-1, with TRBD2 identical over 15 bases. This CDR3 region has 16 residues. The germline V gene encodes CDR1 SGHNT and CDR2 YENEEA. The junction had 4 bases not matched to a gene; V was cut back by 4 bases and J by 6 bases. As DNA, the CDR3 is TGTGCCAGCAGCTCGGGACTAGCGGGAGGCGGCAATGAGCAGTTCTTC. Residues: CASSSGLAGGGNEQFF.

V usage is TRBV14 and J usage is TRBJ2-3, with D uncertain. Germline V gene lookup returns CDR1 SGHDN and CDR2 FVKESK. This CDR3 region has 14 residues. Deletions cut 1 base from V and 4 bases from J, with 9 bases between. CDR3 sequence (DNA): TGTGCCAGCAGCCAAGCGGGTGCCCCAGATACGCAGTATTTT. Translation: CASSQAGAPDTQYF. The complete variable domain, with remaining parts taken from reference TRBV14 and TRBJ2-3, reads EAGVTQFPSHSVIEKGQTVTLRCDPISGHDNLYWYRRVMGKEIKFLLHFVKESKQDESGMPNNRFLAERTGGTYSTLKVQPAELEDSGVYFCASSQAGAPDTQYFGPGTRLTVL.

This chain connects TRBV9 to TRBJ1-3; no definite D call. CDR1 and CDR2 (germline): SGDLS, YYNGEE. V lost 6 bases and J lost 0, with 13 bases in between. The CDR3 runs to 15 residues. Here the CDR3 reads CASTLDGSSGNTIYF. Written as DNA, the CDR3 is TGTGCCAGCACCCTAGACGGAAGCTCTGGAAACACCATATATTTT.

The CDR3 region has the DNA TGTGCCAGCCGGCCAGGGGGTAAAAAACTGTTTTTT. It yields the protein CASRPGGKKLFF. This chain connects TRBV28 to TRBJ1-4; 7 bases align to TRBD1. CDR3 length equals 12 residues. V was pared by 8 bases and J by 9 bases, with 6 bases of the junction left unmatched. Germline-derived CDR1 and CDR2 are MDHEN and SYDVKM.

J is TRBJ1-1 and V is TRBV25-1; possible D gene TRBD1, 5 bases. This CDR3 is built from 13 residues. V gave up 4 bases and J gave up 6 bases, with 12 bases separating them. Germline-derived CDR1 and CDR2 are MGHDK and SYGVNS. The chain's CDR3 is CASSGRGVPEAFF. Written as DNA, the CDR3 is TGTGCCAGCAGTGGACGAGGGGTCCCTGAAGCTTTCTTT.

This clone was picked up a small number of times. The rearrangement uses TRBV25-1 and TRBJ1-1; TRBD1 matches at 8 bases. Germline values: CDR1 MGHDK, CDR2 SYGVNS. The CDR3 is 14 residues long. The ends lost 3 bases at V and 8 bases at J; junction bases unmatched: 8. CDR3 residues: CASSDWTGTGEAFF. The CDR3 DNA sequence: TGTGCCAGCAGTGACTGGACCGGGACAGGAGAAGCTTTCTTT.

This chain joins TRBV5-4 and TRBJ1-4; perhaps TRBD1 as D (5 bases). The CDR3 covers 14 residues. Trimming took 4 bases from V and 6 from J, leaving 13 bases between them. Per the germline V gene, CDR1 is SGHNT and CDR2 is YYREEE (reference sequence). CDR3 sequence reads: CASSRDSGDEKLFF. The CDR3 bases are TGTGCCAGCAGCCGGGACTCGGGGGATGAAAAACTGTTTTTT.

The V gene is TRBV15, the J gene TRBJ2-3; D is perhaps TRBD2 (6 bases). Germline lookup yields CDR1 LNHNV and CDR2 YYDKDF (reference sequence). V lost 1 base to trimming and J lost 14 bases, with 22 bases between them. The CDR3 covers 15 residues. The CDR3 bases are TGTGCCACCAGCAGAGGGAACCGGGACCCACCCGGGGGGTATTTT. This gives the protein CATSRGNRDPPGGYF.

This clone was observed a handful of times. V usage is TRBV6-5 and J usage is TRBJ2-7; possible D gene TRBD2, 6 bases. This CDR3 comprises 16 residues. Looked up from germline, CDR1 is MNHEY and CDR2 is SVGAGI. The V and J ends lost 0 bases and 0 bases respectively, with 12 bases between them. The chain's CDR3 is CASSYSGGKSSYEQYF. In DNA, the CDR3 is TGTGCCAGCAGTTACTCTGGCGGGAAAAGCTCCTACGAGCAGTACTTC.

This chain links TRBV5-4 with TRBJ2-1, with 7 bases that match TRBD1. The trim removed 4 bases at V and 4 bases at J, leaving 2 bases unmatched. The germline CDR1 and CDR2 sequences are SGHNT and YYREEE (reference sequence). CDR3 length: 13 amino acids. The CDR3 is CASSLDRYNEQFF. The CDR3 region has the DNA TGTGCCAGCAGCCTGGACAGGTACAATGAGCAGTTCTTC.

The rearrangement uses TRBV30 and TRBJ2-7, with 7 bases lining up with TRBD1. V was pared by 2 bases and J by 2 bases, with 6 bases of the junction left unmatched. The CDR3 sequence is 14 residues long. CDR1 and CDR2 from the germline V gene are GTSNPN and SVGIG (reference sequence). In DNA, the CDR3 is TGTGCCTGGAGTCTGGGCCAGGGGGCCTACGAGCAGTACTTC. This sequence encodes CAWSLGQGAYEQYF.

This clone occurred a few times. V gene TRBV10-2 combines with J gene TRBJ1-3; D is unresolved. Trimming took off 4 bases at V and 4 bases at J, with 11 bases between the two ends. Germline V gene lookup returns CDR1 WSHSY and CDR2 SAAADI. The CDR3 sequence is 14 residues long. The CDR3: CASSGGLEGNTIYF. CDR3 sequence (DNA): TGCGCCAGCAGTGGAGGACTAGAAGGAAACACCATATATTTT.

The sample holds a few counts of this clone. CDR3: CASKGRQGGGYTF. CDR3 DNA: TGTGCCAGCAAAGGCCGACAGGGAGGTGGCTACACCTTC. V and J are TRBV28 and TRBJ1-2, with 7 bases that match TRBD1. The junction had 9 bases not matched to a gene; V was cut back by 7 bases and J by 7 bases. CDR1 MDHEN and CDR2 SYDVKM come from the germline V gene. The CDR3 totals 13 residues.

This chain joins TRBV27 and TRBJ2-7, with TRBD1 identical over 9 bases. CDR1 is MNHEY, CDR2 SMNVEV, per germline (reference sequence). The CDR3 runs 14 residues. With 6 bases clipped from V and 5 bases from J, the junction kept 8 bases outside the gene matches. This CDR3 reads CASRGGQGYHEQYF. The CDR3 DNA sequence: TGTGCCAGCAGGGGGGGACAGGGTTACCACGAGCAGTACTTC.

The chain uses TRBV5-8 and TRBJ1-6, with D possibly TRBD1 on 5 matching bases. Trimming shortened V by 4 bases and J by 5 bases, and 13 bases separated the two germline ends. Germline CDR1 SGHTS, CDR2 YDEGEE. CDR3 length: 15 residues. Here the CDR3 reads CASSGGTVNNSPLHF. The CDR3 DNA reads as TGTGCCAGCAGCGGCGGGACGGTAAATAATTCACCCCTCCACTTT.

V usage is TRBV6-1 and J usage is TRBJ2-7, with 7 nucleotides matching TRBD2. V lost 7 bases and J lost 2; bases outside the gene matches: 11. There are 15 residues in the CDR3. The germline CDR1 and CDR2 sequences are MNHNS and SASEGT. CDR3 region: CASTGRGGDPYEQYF. In nucleotides, the CDR3 is TGTGCCAGCACCGGACGGGGAGGGGACCCCTACGAGCAGTACTTC.

The rearrangement joins TRBV14 to TRBJ1-1; 9 bases match TRBD1. Germline V gene sequence: CDR1 SGHDN, CDR2 FVKESK. The length of the CDR3 is 14 residues. The V segment lost 7 bases and the J segment 2 bases; nucleotides outside the gene matches: 5. CDR3 protein: CASTRTGENTEAFF. For the CDR3, the DNA is TGTGCCAGCACCCGGACAGGGGAAAACACTGAAGCTTTCTTT.

In its sample, this clone was seen a few times. This sequence joins TRBV5-4 and TRBJ2-7; D gene uncertain. The CDR3 covers 14 residues. With 0 bases removed from V and 0 bases from J, the gap between germline ends came to 7 bases. CDR1 is SGHNT and CDR2 is YYREEE in the germline V gene (reference sequence). Here the CDR3 DNA reads TGTGCCAGCAGCTTGGACGAGAGCTCCTACGAGCAGTACTTC. Encoded protein: CASSLDESSYEQYF.

The chain employs TRBV7-8 and TRBJ1-2; D might be TRBD1 (5 bases). CDR1 and CDR2 from the germline V gene are SGHVS and FQNEAQ. The CDR3 extends over 15 amino acids. V gave up 4 bases and J gave up 3 bases, with 15 bases separating them. CDR3 coding DNA: TGTGCCAGCAGCTCCGACAGAGAGGTAGACTATGGCTACACCTTC. It encodes CASSSDREVDYGYTF. Together with reference TRBV7-8 and TRBJ1-2, the CDR3 gives the full variable domain: GAGVSQSPRYKVAKRGQDVALRCDPISGHVSLFWYQQALGQGPEFLTYFQNEAQLDKSGLPSDRFFAERPEGSVSTLKIQRTQQEDSAVYLCASSSDREVDYGYTFGSGTRLTVV.

The chain employs TRBV19 and TRBJ1-2; D gene unclear. CDR1 is LNHDA, CDR2 SQIVND, per germline (reference sequence). The V end was cut by 3 bases, the J end by 8 bases, with 10 bases between. This CDR3 comprises 12 residues. CDR3 sequence (DNA): TGTGCCAGTAGTATTTCCCCCCGGGGCTACACCTTC. As protein: CASSISPRGYTF. Based on the CDR3 plus reference TRBV19 and TRBJ1-2, the full variable domain is DGGITQSPKYLFRKEGQNVTLSCEQNLNHDAMYWYRQDPGQGLRLIYYSQIVNDFQKGDIAEGYSVSREKKESFPLTVTSAQKNPTAFYLCASSISPRGYTFGSGTRLTVV.

The V and J genes are TRBV5-1 and TRBJ2-7; the D gene could be TRBD1 or TRBD2 (5 bases each). V was pared by 4 bases and J by 2 bases, with 13 bases between. The CDR3 contains 14 residues. The V gene's germline CDR1 is SGHRS and CDR2 YFSETQ. CDR3 region: CASSKGTVTYEQYF. The CDR3 region has the DNA TGCGCCAGCAGCAAAGGGACGGTTACCTACGAGCAGTACTTC.

This clone appeared a few times. The chain recombines TRBV29-1 with TRBJ2-7, with a weak D call TRBD2 (6 bases). V was cut by 5 bases and J by 3 bases, with 14 bases left in between. The CDR3 contains 13 residues. The V gene's germline CDR1 is SQVTM and CDR2 ANQGSEA. Here the CDR3 DNA reads TGCAGCGTTCGGTGGCGGGAACACTACGAGCAGTACTTC. As protein: CSVRWREHYEQYF.